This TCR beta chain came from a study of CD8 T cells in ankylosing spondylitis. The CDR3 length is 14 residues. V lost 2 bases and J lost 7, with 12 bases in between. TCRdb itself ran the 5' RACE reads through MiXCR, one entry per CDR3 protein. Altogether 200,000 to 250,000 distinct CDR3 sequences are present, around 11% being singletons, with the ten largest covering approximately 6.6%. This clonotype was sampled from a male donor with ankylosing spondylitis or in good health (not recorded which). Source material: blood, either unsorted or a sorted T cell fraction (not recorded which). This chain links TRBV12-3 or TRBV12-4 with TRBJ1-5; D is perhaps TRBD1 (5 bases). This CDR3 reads CASSLIGGEQPQHF. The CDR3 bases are TGTGCCAGCAGTTTAATCGGGGGAGAGCAGCCCCAGCATTTT.